This passage covers 7 T cell receptor beta chains from one sample sequenced in a study of T cells expressing NK-cell markers. TCRdb reanalyzed the 5' RACE reads, giving one entry per CDR3 protein sequence and no DNA. The listing records over 150,000 distinct CDR3 sequences. The sample consisted of blood T cells: a sorted CD56 or NKG2C T cell subset, CD4+ or CD8+ T cells, or bulk PBMC T cells (not recorded which). The source is a woman between 45 and 65 years old in good health.

The chain couples TRBV7-6 to TRBJ2-1; the D call from TCRdb, TRBD2, cannot be confirmed without DNA. The CDR3 has 13 residues. Germline CDR1 and CDR2: SGHVS and FNYEAQ. The chain's CDR3 is CASSETREGEQFF.

The chain links TRBV5-1 to TRBJ1-1; the TCRdb call, TRBD1, lacks DNA for checking. CDR1 and CDR2 (germline): SGHRS, YFSETQ. The CDR3 has 13 amino acids. The chain's CDR3 is CASSGGAGTEAFF.

The gene calls are TRBV14 and TRBJ2-7; TCRdb picks TRBD1, but there is no DNA to check that call. CDR1 and CDR2 (germline): SGHDN, FVKESK. The CDR3 extends over 14 amino acids. CDR3 residues: CASSQREGSYEQYF.

This chain joins TRBV19 and TRBJ1-2; no DNA is available, so the TRBD1 call from TCRdb remains unchecked. This CDR3 contains 17 residues. CDR1 is LNHDA and CDR2 is SQIVND in the germline V gene (reference sequence). CDR3 residues: CASMEDARDKSYYGYTF.

The V gene is TRBV12-3 or TRBV12-4, the J gene TRBJ2-5; TCRdb reports TRBD2, a call that lacks DNA to check it against. The CDR3 spans 13 residues. The CDR3 protein is CASAPPNQETQYF.

V and J are TRBV4-1 and TRBJ1-1; TCRdb's D call of TRBD1 is untestable without DNA. CDR1 and CDR2 from the germline V gene are MGHRA and YSYEKL. The CDR3 length is 16 residues. The CDR3 here is CASSQTRQDTNTEAFF.

The rearrangement joins TRBV29-1 to TRBJ1-1; TCRdb selects TRBD1, and the lack of DNA leaves this call unchecked. The germline CDR1 and CDR2 sequences are SQVTM and ANQGSEA. The CDR3 is 11 residues long. CDR3 loop: CSAQGDTEAFF. The complete variable domain, with remaining parts taken from reference TRBV29-1 and TRBJ1-1, reads SAVISQKPSRDICQRGTSLTIQCQVDSQVTMMFWYRQQPGQSLTLIATANQGSEATYESGFVIDKFPISRPNLTFSTLTVSNMSPEDSSIYLCSAQGDTEAFFGQGTRLTVV.